The 23 T cell receptor beta chains given below trace back to one sample, sequenced in a study of blood T cell repertoires in COVID-19. Libraries were prepared by immunoSEQ multiplex PCR; TCRdb keeps only in-frame clonotypes and omits some of them. The data show 250,000 to 300,000 clones, with about 86% seen just once and over 4% held by the top ten. Sequencing was done on a sample of PBMCs or T cells enriched from blood (not recorded which). The receptors stem from a man aged 30 to 45 with acute COVID-19.

The chain joins TRBV3-1 (or the pseudogene TRBV3-2) to TRBJ2-6; possibly TRBD1 for D (5 bases). V lost 1 base to trimming and J lost 1 base, with 11 bases between them. Germline V gene sequence: CDR1 LGHDT, CDR2 YNNKEL (reference sequence). The CDR3 length is 17 residues. The CDR3 spells CASSQGGTASGANVLTF. Here the CDR3 DNA reads TGTGCCAGCAGCCAAGGGGGCACCGCTTCTGGGGCCAACGTCCTGACTTTC.

This clone was detected only a few times. This sequence joins TRBV7-9 and TRBJ1-6; perhaps TRBD1 as D (5 bases). CDR1 is SEHNR, CDR2 FQNEAQ, per germline (reference sequence). Trimming left V 1 base short and J 5 bases short, with 6 bases between. The CDR3 covers 14 residues. CDR3 residues: CASSLETDNSPLHF. CDR3 bases: TGTGCCAGCAGCTTAGAGACAGATAATTCACCCCTCCACTTT.

This sequence joins TRBV5-6 and TRBJ2-5; D ambiguous. The CDR3 is made up of 12 amino acids. V was cut by 0 bases and J by 6 bases, with 6 bases left in between. The germline V gene has CDR1 SGHDT and CDR2 YYEEEE. CDR3 in DNA: TGTGCCAGCAGCTTGGTCACAAAGACCCAGTACTTC. It encodes CASSLVTKTQYF. Using reference TRBV5-6 and TRBJ2-5 for the parts outside the CDR3, the full variable domain is DAGVTQSPTHLIKTRGQQVTLRCSPKSGHDTVSWYQQALGQGPQFIFQYYEEEERQRGNFPDRFSGHQFPNYSSELNVNALLLGDSALYLCASSLVTKTQYFGPGTRLLVL.

The V call is TRBV6-6, the J call TRBJ2-3; unclear D gene. V shed 0 bases and J shed 4 bases, with 11 bases lying between them. Germline V gene sequence: CDR1 MNHNY, CDR2 SVGAGI (reference sequence). This CDR3 is built from 15 residues. The CDR3 here is CASSYSIVRSDTQYF. The CDR3 DNA reads TGTGCCAGCAGTTACTCCATCGTGAGGTCAGATACGCAGTATTTT.

The genes are TRBV7-9 and TRBJ1-2, with D tentatively TRBD1 (5 bases). Trimming left V 4 bases short and J 7 bases short, with 10 bases between. This CDR3 spans 12 amino acids. CDR1 and CDR2 from the germline V gene are SEHNR and FQNEAQ (reference sequence). CDR3 in DNA: TGTGCCAGCAGCTCAGGGTCAGGTGGCTACACCTTC. It encodes CASSSGSGGYTF.

The V gene is TRBV2, the J gene TRBJ1-5; possible D gene TRBD1, 6 bases. Trimming pared 6 bases from V and 1 base from J, leaving 7 bases between. CDR1 SNHLY and CDR2 FYNNEI come from the germline V gene. This CDR3 region has 13 residues. CDR3 in DNA: TGTGCCAGCAGGGACAGAAGCAATCAGCCCCAGCATTTT. Its protein product is CASRDRSNQPQHF.

The chain employs TRBV2 and TRBJ2-3, with 10 bases that match TRBD2. Germline-derived CDR1 and CDR2 are SNHLY and FYNNEI. The CDR3 is 15 residues long. After removal of 3 bases from V and 6 bases from J, the junction contained 6 bases not matched to a gene. The CDR3, as DNA: TGTGCCAGCAGTGATGGGACTAGCGAGGAGGATACGCAGTATTTT. Protein product: CASSDGTSEEDTQYF.

The chain recombines TRBV3-1 (or the pseudogene TRBV3-2) with TRBJ1-6; a weak D match, TRBD1 (5 bases). The CDR3 contains 13 residues. V lost 8 bases and J lost 9, with 14 bases in between. Germline CDR1 and CDR2: LGHDT and YNNKEL (reference sequence). The CDR3 protein is CASGRDTGSPLHF. CDR3 DNA: TGTGCCAGCGGTCGAGACACAGGTTCACCCCTCCACTTT.

The chain recombines TRBV19 with TRBJ2-1; 7 nucleotides align to TRBD1. The CDR3 totals 16 residues. The germline gives CDR1 LNHDA, CDR2 SQIVND (reference sequence). The ends lost 7 bases at V and 4 bases at J; junction bases unmatched: 13. The CDR3 region is CASTRGQTRRYNEQFF. The CDR3 region has the DNA TGTGCCAGTACCAGGGGACAGACTCGCCGATACAATGAGCAGTTCTTC.

The rearrangement joins TRBV18 to TRBJ2-7, with D possibly TRBD2 on 5 matching bases. V was shortened by 3 bases and J by 7 bases, with 16 bases between the two germline ends. Germline V gene lookup returns CDR1 KGHSH and CDR2 LQKENI. The CDR3 has 14 amino acids. The CDR3 sequence is CASSPSYGSEEQYV. DNA for the CDR3: TGTGCCAGCTCACCCTCCTATGGGAGTGAGGAGCAGTACGTC.

This clone appeared many times. The chain employs TRBV19 and TRBJ1-4; 10 bases align to TRBD1. Germline CDR1 reads LNHDA; CDR2 reads SQIVND (reference sequence). V was clipped by 8 bases and J by 2 bases; unmatched bases: 8. The length of the CDR3 is 16 residues. In DNA, the CDR3 is TGTGCCAGTGGGGCCGGGACAGGGGTCACTAATGAAAAACTGTTTTTT. Its translation: CASGAGTGVTNEKLFF.

This clone was counted many times. CDR3 coding DNA: TGTGCCACCCGTCCGGGACAGGGTCCCCTCCACTTT. This encodes CATRPGQGPLHF. The gene calls are TRBV27 and TRBJ1-6, with 9 bases aligning to TRBD1. Per germline, CDR1 MNHEY and CDR2 SMNVEV (reference sequence). The CDR3 has 12 residues. V lost 10 bases to trimming and J lost 13 bases; unmatched junction nucleotides: 8.

The chain uses TRBV25-1 and TRBJ2-4; 9 bases are a match to TRBD1. The CDR3 is 14 residues long. The V and J ends lost 4 bases and 8 bases, in that order; junction bases with no gene match: 6. Germline CDR1 is MGHDK and CDR2 is SYGVNS. CDR3 amino acids: CASSAGTGRDIQYF. The CDR3, as DNA: TGTGCCAGCAGTGCCGGGACAGGGAGGGACATTCAGTACTTC.

V gene TRBV5-1 combines with J gene TRBJ2-7; D might be TRBD1 (6 bases). Germline V gene sequence: CDR1 SGHRS, CDR2 YFSETQ. The CDR3 totals 14 residues. The CDR3 spells CASRLLLDSYEQYV. The CDR3 coding sequence is TGTGCCAGCCGGCTTTTGTTGGACAGCTACGAGCAGTACGTC.

The chain joins TRBV3-1 (or the pseudogene TRBV3-2) to TRBJ1-2; 8 nucleotides line up with TRBD1. With 4 bases clipped from V and 2 bases from J, the junction kept 3 bases outside the gene matches. The CDR3 has 14 amino acids. The V gene's germline CDR1 is LGHDT and CDR2 YNNKEL (reference sequence). CDR3 amino acids: CASSLGTGNYGYTF. As DNA, the CDR3 is TGTGCCAGCAGCCTGGGGACAGGCAACTATGGCTACACCTTC.

The rearrangement joins TRBV28 to TRBJ1-2; D uncertain. Looked up from germline, CDR1 is MDHEN and CDR2 is SYDVKM. V lost 1 base and J 1 base, leaving 7 bases between the germline ends. This CDR3 has 14 residues. As DNA, the CDR3 is TGTGCCAGCAGTTTATCGAGGAATAACTATGGCTACACCTTC. It translates to CASSLSRNNYGYTF.

The rearrangement joins TRBV5-1 to TRBJ2-3; TRBD2 agrees at 8 bases. V gave up 0 bases and J gave up 0 bases; unmatched junction bases: 3. CDR1 SGHRS and CDR2 YFSETQ come from the germline V gene. The CDR3 runs to 16 residues. The CDR3 loop reads CASSLVGGGSTDTQYF. As DNA, the CDR3 is TGCGCCAGCAGCTTGGTTGGCGGGGGGAGCACAGATACGCAGTATTTT.

The rearrangement links TRBV4-1 to TRBJ2-5; weak D call: TRBD2 (5 bases). V was shortened by 5 bases and J by 2 bases, with 15 bases between the two germline ends. Germline CDR1 reads MGHRA; CDR2 reads YSYEKL. This CDR3 has 15 amino acids. For the CDR3, the DNA is TGCGCCAGCAGCTACCTGCTAGCATCTCAAGAGACCCAGTACTTC. Translation: CASSYLLASQETQYF.

The V call is TRBV19, the J call TRBJ2-6; tentative D call: TRBD2 (5 bases). CDR3 size: 16 residues. V lost 1 base and J 4 bases, leaving 11 bases between the germline ends. The germline V gene encodes CDR1 LNHDA and CDR2 SQIVND (reference sequence). The CDR3 sequence: CASSIGRALGANVLTF. In DNA, the CDR3 is TGTGCCAGTAGTATAGGGCGGGCTTTGGGGGCCAACGTCCTGACTTTC.

This clone turned up a few times. The chain combines TRBV6-5 with TRBJ1-2; D is unresolved. Germline loops: CDR1 MNHEY, CDR2 SVGAGI. V was shortened by 11 bases and J by 4 bases, with 20 bases between the two germline ends. The length of the CDR3 is 14 residues. The CDR3 is CAADGVRLVYGYTF. CDR3 nucleotide sequence: TGTGCCGCCGACGGGGTCCGTTTAGTCTATGGCTACACCTTC.

This clone is a singleton in its sample. The gene calls are TRBV24-1 and TRBJ2-2; 8 bases line up with TRBD1. Germline CDR1 reads KGHDR; CDR2 reads SFDVKD. The CDR3 covers 15 residues. Trimming at V came to 4 bases and at J to 6 bases, leaving 6 bases not matched to a gene. CDR3 coding DNA: TGTGCCACCAGTGAGGGACAGGTGTGGGCCGGGGAGCTGTTTTTT. Its protein product is CATSEGQVWAGELFF.

This chain connects TRBV24-1 to TRBJ2-1; 7 bases align to TRBD2. Per germline, CDR1 KGHDR and CDR2 SFDVKD. Trimming removed 3 bases from V and 5 bases from J; junction bases left unmatched: 9. The CDR3 sequence is 16 residues long. The DNA of the CDR3 is TGTGCCACCAGTGATCCCTCGTCTAGCGGAGACAATGAGCAGTTCTTC. Translating it yields CATSDPSSSGDNEQFF.

The gene calls are TRBV5-4 and TRBJ2-1; the D gene is possibly TRBD2 (7 bases). The CDR3 length is 15 residues. Trimming took off 2 bases at V and 7 bases at J, with 16 bases between the two ends. Germline V gives CDR1 SGHNT, CDR2 YYREEE (reference sequence). CDR3 in DNA: TGTGCCAGCAGCTTAGGGGGGGCCGAGCGTAATGAGCAGTTCTTC. This translates into CASSLGGAERNEQFF.